This passage covers 11 T cell receptor beta chains from one sample sequenced in a study of blood T cells in healthy people across ages (dated by TCRdb to between 2015 and 2017). The library was prepared using 5' RACE. The sequencing machine was an Illumina HiSeq 2500. A second PCR of roughly 7 to 11 cycles was performed with a sample-barcoded 5' primer and a J-beta primer mix. TCRdb cleaned the public reads at Q25 with fastp, built clones with MiXCR and kept in-frame beta chains. A single entry per CDR3 protein holds the most common genes and DNA from its merged rows. The table for this sample lists approximately 800,000 distinct CDR3 sequences; 35% to 40% of them were counted only once. 10% to 15% of the sample is held by the ten biggest clonotypes. The sample was blood. All receptors derive from a man aged 18 to 29 in good health.

V gene TRBV4-1 combines with J gene TRBJ2-1; D ambiguous. This CDR3 has 12 amino acids. Germline CDR1 MGHRA, CDR2 YSYEKL. The germline V and J ends were trimmed by 3 bases and 13 bases, with 13 bases remaining between them. In nucleotides, the CDR3 is TGCGCCAGCAGCCATGTCCAAGAGACCCAGTTCTTC. This sequence encodes CASSHVQETQFF.

In this sample, this clonotype turned up many times. The chain combines TRBV19 with TRBJ1-2, with 7 bases identical to TRBD1. Germline assignment: CDR1 LNHDA and CDR2 SQIVND (reference sequence). CDR3 size: 12 residues. J lost 7 bases, V lost 4 bases, and 3 bases had no gene match. The CDR3 here is CASSRGQSGYTF. CDR3 DNA sequence: TGTGCCAGTAGTAGGGGACAGAGTGGCTACACCTTC.

In its sample, this clonotype was seen many times. The chain combines TRBV5-1 with TRBJ2-7; 7 positions match TRBD1. Per the germline V gene, CDR1 is SGHRS and CDR2 is YFSETQ. The CDR3 is 13 residues long. Germline trimming cut 4 bases from V and 5 bases from J; bases unmatched to any gene: 6. The CDR3 DNA sequence: TGCGCCAGCAGCCCCGGGACAGTTAACGAGCAGTACTTC. This sequence encodes CASSPGTVNEQYF.

There are a few counts of this clonotype. V gene TRBV9 combines with J gene TRBJ1-5, with 7 bases fitting TRBD1. Germline assignment: CDR1 SGDLS and CDR2 YYNGEE. After removal of 3 bases from V and 8 bases from J, the junction contained 11 bases not matched to a gene. The CDR3 covers 15 residues. The CDR3 sequence is CASSATTGFNEPQHF. The CDR3 nucleotides are TGTGCCAGCAGCGCAACGACAGGGTTTAATGAGCCCCAGCATTTT.

The chain combines TRBV12-3 or TRBV12-4 with TRBJ1-6; TRBD1 might be the D (5 bases). The CDR3 is 16 amino acids. Trimming shortened V by 5 bases and J by 1 base, and 12 bases separated the two germline ends. CDR3 bases: TGTGCCAGCAGTCCAAAGGAGGGGTCCTATAATTCACCCCTCCACTTT. It yields the protein CASSPKEGSYNSPLHF.

This clonotype was seen a few times. The chain couples TRBV9 to TRBJ1-2; 7 nucleotides align to TRBD1. Germline loops: CDR1 SGDLS, CDR2 YYNGEE. This CDR3 contains 12 residues. V gave up 3 bases and J gave up 8 bases; unmatched junction bases: 4. In DNA form, the CDR3 reads TGTGCCAGCAGCGCGGGACAGTTCGGCTACACCTTC. Amino acids: CASSAGQFGYTF.

This clonotype turned up a few times. This rearrangement joins TRBV7-3 to TRBJ1-1, with D perhaps matching TRBD1 (5 bases). The CDR3 sequence is 14 residues long. Germline values: CDR1 SGHTA, CDR2 FQGTGA. Trimming removed 4 bases from V and 3 bases from J, with 12 bases in between. The CDR3, as DNA: TGTGCCAGCAGCTCGGGTGGACACGACACTGAAGCTTTCTTT. Translating gives CASSSGGHDTEAFF.

The genes are TRBV20-1 and TRBJ1-1, with no clear D. The germline V gene has CDR1 DFQATT and CDR2 SNEGSKA (reference sequence). The CDR3 is 13 amino acids. Trimming took off 2 bases at V and 0 bases at J, with 7 bases between the two ends. CDR3 DNA: TGCAGTGCTAGATTCGGGGTGAACACTGAAGCTTTCTTT. Protein: CSARFGVNTEAFF.

The gene calls are TRBV16 and TRBJ1-1; D gene unclear. The V end lost 0 bases, the J end lost 1 base, and 6 bases lay between the germline ends. CDR1 and CDR2 (germline): KGHSY, FQNENV. The CDR3 runs 14 residues. The CDR3 nucleotides read TGTGCCAGCAGCCAATCAGAAAGGAACACTGAAGCTTTCTTT. This encodes CASSQSERNTEAFF.

This rearrangement joins TRBV4-3 to TRBJ2-3; no clear D. The CDR3 is 16 residues long. The V end was cut by 4 bases, the J end by 0 bases, with 14 bases between. Germline CDR1 reads LGHNA; CDR2 reads YSLEER. This CDR3 reads CASSPVVASSTDTQYF. The CDR3 coding sequence is TGCGCCAGCAGCCCGGTCGTCGCCTCTAGCACAGATACGCAGTATTTT.

The chain is built from TRBV30 and TRBJ2-3; 8 nucleotides agree with TRBD2. The V gene end was trimmed by 3 bases and the J gene end by 2 bases; junction bases not matched to a gene: 7. The germline CDR1 and CDR2 sequences are GTSNPN and SVGIG (reference sequence). The CDR3 is 15 residues long. CDR3 sequence (DNA): TGTGCCTGGAGGGTGGGCGGGGGGATCACAGATACGCAGTATTTT. As protein: CAWRVGGGITDTQYF.